These 13 T cell receptor beta chains share one sample of origin, sequenced in a study of control samples from healthy donors and cancer patients. Clones were sequenced by immunoSEQ multiplex PCR, and TCRdb holds only the in-frame ones, with some missing. The sample yields about 130,000 clones, roughly nine tenths seen once. The sample comprised blood. Receptors were obtained from a man in his late teens or twenties in good health.

The chain employs TRBV28 and TRBJ2-7; the match to TRBD1 covers 8 bases. The germline V gene has CDR1 MDHEN and CDR2 SYDVKM. This CDR3 region has 15 residues. V shed 6 bases, J shed 0 bases, and the junction held 7 bases outside the gene matches. The CDR3 here is CASRDGQGFSYEQYF. The CDR3 DNA reads TGTGCCAGCAGGGACGGACAGGGTTTCTCCTACGAGCAGTACTTC.

A few counts support this clone. The chain joins TRBV9 to TRBJ2-7; 9 positions match TRBD2. CDR1 and CDR2 (germline): SGDLS, YYNGEE. J lost 1 base, V lost 1 base, and 0 bases had no gene match. The CDR3 runs 14 residues. CDR3 DNA: TGTGCCAGCAGCGTAAGCGGGGGGTCCTACGAGCAGTACTTC. Its protein product is CASSVSGGSYEQYF.

This rearrangement joins TRBV5-8 to TRBJ1-1; TRBD1 aligns across 11 bases. Unmatched junction bases numbered 8, after V lost 4 bases and J lost 3 bases. The CDR3 is 16 amino acids. Germline CDR1 and CDR2: SGHTS and YDEGEE. The CDR3 reads CASSPGTGGRYTEAFF. DNA for the CDR3: TGTGCCAGCAGCCCCGGGACAGGGGGTAGGTACACTGAAGCTTTCTTT. The variable domain in full, completed from reference TRBV5-8 and TRBJ1-1, reads EAGVTQSPTHLIKTRGQQATLRCSPISGHTSVYWYQQALGLGLQFLLWYDEGEERNRGNFPPRFSGRQFPNYSSELNVNALELEDSALYLCASSPGTGGRYTEAFFGQGTRLTVV.

This chain uses TRBV25-1 with TRBJ2-7; D may be TRBD1 or TRBD2 (6 bases each). V lost 3 bases to trimming and J lost 6 bases, with 18 bases between them. Germline lookup yields CDR1 MGHDK and CDR2 SYGVNS. The CDR3 runs 15 residues. The CDR3 sequence: CASSDRGNRASEQYF. The CDR3 bases are TGTGCCAGCAGTGACCGGGGGAACAGGGCATCCGAGCAGTACTTC.

V gene TRBV18 combines with J gene TRBJ1-3; 8 positions agree with TRBD1. The CDR3 totals 16 residues. The trim removed 3 bases at V and 0 bases at J, leaving 4 bases unmatched. CDR1 KGHSH and CDR2 LQKENI come from the germline V gene. The CDR3 sequence is CASSPGQGSSGNTIYF. In nucleotides, the CDR3 is TGTGCCAGCTCACCCGGACAGGGCTCCTCTGGAAACACCATATATTTT.

This chain connects TRBV7-9 to TRBJ2-5; the match to TRBD2 covers 9 bases. The CDR3 length is 15 residues. V shed 2 bases, J shed 2 bases, and the junction held 3 bases outside the gene matches. The V gene's germline CDR1 is SEHNR and CDR2 FQNEAQ (reference sequence). The CDR3 region has the DNA TGTGCCAGCAGCTTACCCCTAGCGGGACAAGAGACCCAGTACTTC. This translates into CASSLPLAGQETQYF.

In its sample, this clone was seen once. The chain recombines TRBV3-1 (or the pseudogene TRBV3-2) with TRBJ1-5; the D is unclear. Germline CDR1 is LGHDT and CDR2 is YNNKEL (reference sequence). This CDR3 contains 16 residues. Trimming removed 5 bases from V and 2 bases from J, with 16 bases in between. Here the CDR3 reads CASSGTLPGGNQPQHF. DNA of the CDR3: TGTGCCAGCAGCGGTACGTTACCTGGGGGCAATCAGCCCCAGCATTTT.

CDR3 sequence (DNA): TGCACCATACCCAGTCCCATACTAGGGTACAATGAGCAGTTCTTC. Amino acids: CTIPSPILGYNEQFF. The rearrangement joins TRBV29-1 to TRBJ2-1; TRBD2 is a possible D gene (5 bases). In germline, CDR1 is SQVTM, CDR2 ANQGSEA. The CDR3 loop spans 15 amino acids.

This chain connects TRBV9 to TRBJ2-7; TRBD1 matches at 7 bases. This CDR3 is built from 15 residues. Germline CDR1 and CDR2: SGDLS and YYNGEE. J was trimmed by 3 bases and V by 2 bases; bases with no gene match: 8. The DNA of the CDR3 is TGTGCCAGCAGCGTTAGAGGGACAGACAACTACGAGCAGTACTTC. Protein sequence: CASSVRGTDNYEQYF.

The chain recombines TRBV19 with TRBJ2-5; D ambiguous. The V end lost 4 bases, the J end lost 0 bases, and 3 bases lay between the germline ends. This CDR3 contains 12 residues. Germline V gene lookup returns CDR1 LNHDA and CDR2 SQIVND (reference sequence). The CDR3 sequence is CASSRNQETQYF. In nucleotides, the CDR3 is TGTGCCAGTAGTAGGAACCAAGAGACCCAGTACTTC.

This chain links TRBV19 with TRBJ2-4, with 9 bases lining up with TRBD2. Germline CDR1 reads LNHDA; CDR2 reads SQIVND (reference sequence). The V segment lost 8 bases and the J segment 7 bases; nucleotides outside the gene matches: 3. The CDR3 consists of 12 residues. CDR3 bases: TGTGCCAGTGGCGGGAGGGGGAACATTCAGTACTTC. Its protein is CASGGRGNIQYF.

V gene TRBV25-1 combines with J gene TRBJ1-4; the D gene is possibly TRBD1 (6 bases). Between the trimmed V and J ends, which lost 4 bases and 4 bases, there was a span of 10 bases. This CDR3 comprises 14 residues. The germline V gene has CDR1 MGHDK and CDR2 SYGVNS. The CDR3 loop reads CASSVGGLNEKLFF. The CDR3, as DNA: TGTGCCAGCAGTGTGGGGGGCCTTAATGAAAAACTGTTTTTT.

V usage is TRBV5-4 and J usage is TRBJ2-3, with D possibly being TRBD1 (5 bases). Per the germline V gene, CDR1 is SGHNT and CDR2 is YYREEE (reference sequence). Trimming cost V 4 bases and J 4 bases, with 13 bases left between them. This CDR3 has 14 residues. The CDR3 region is CASSIRTSADTQYF. In DNA, the CDR3 is TGTGCCAGCAGCATCAGGACATCGGCAGATACGCAGTATTTT. Drawing the rest from reference TRBV5-4 and TRBJ2-3, the complete variable domain is ETGVTQSPTHLIKTRGQQVTLRCSSQSGHNTVSWYQQALGQGPQFIFQYYREEENGRGNFPPRFSGLQFPNYSSELNVNALELDDSALYLCASSIRTSADTQYFGPGTRLTVL.